This T cell receptor beta chain was observed in a study of T cells in localized non-small cell lung cancer. This clone was counted only a few times. The CDR3 covers 16 residues. Germline CDR1 MNHGY, CDR2 SAAAGT. The V end was cut by 2 bases, the J end by 2 bases, with 15 bases between. Generated by immunoSEQ multiplex PCR, the TCRdb table keeps only in-frame clones and is missing some. This sample has about 1,900 clones, with about a fifth found just once. This receptor was taken from a man between 40 and 70 years old with stage I lung adenocarcinoma. The sequencing used lung tumor tissue, collected before any cancer treatment. The chain recombines TRBV6-8 with TRBJ2-5; D is perhaps TRBD2 (7 bases). The CDR3 loop reads CASSYLLGGGQETQYF. The CDR3 bases are TGTGCCAGCAGTTACCTTCTAGGGGGGGGGCAAGAGACCCAGTACTTC.